This passage covers 22 T cell receptor beta chains from one sample sequenced in a study of lymphopenia after photon versus proton radiotherapy. Generated by immunoSEQ multiplex PCR, the TCRdb table keeps only in-frame clones and is missing some. The sample yields about 5,000 clones, more than 75% seen once. Sample: peripheral blood, taken from a patient treated with photon-based radiotherapy. The receptors were gathered from a man aged 25 to 40 with gastric cancer.

CDR3 region: CASSPGTGGWGELFF. CDR3 bases: TGTGCCAGCAGCCCCGGGACAGGGGGATGGGGGGAGCTGTTTTTT. The rearrangement joins TRBV7-3 to TRBJ2-2, with 11 bases lining up with TRBD1. J gave up 8 bases and V 5 bases, and 7 bases lay outside the gene matches. This CDR3 has 15 residues. The germline V gene encodes CDR1 SGHTA and CDR2 FQGTGA.

V usage is TRBV7-2 and J usage is TRBJ2-3; D unresolved. The V end was cut by 0 bases, the J end by 2 bases, with 3 bases between. CDR1 SGHTA and CDR2 FQGNSA come from the germline V gene. This CDR3 is built from 13 residues. This chain's CDR3 is CASSLAYTDTQYF. CDR3 coding DNA: TGTGCCAGCAGCTTAGCGTACACAGATACGCAGTATTTT.

There are a few counts of this clone. This rearrangement joins TRBV5-6 to TRBJ2-2; the D is unclear. This CDR3 has 14 residues. V was clipped by 4 bases and J by 2 bases, with 9 bases between them. CDR1 and CDR2 from the germline V gene are SGHDT and YYEEEE. Here the CDR3 reads CASSPQPNTGELFF. Written as DNA, the CDR3 is TGTGCCAGCAGCCCTCAACCAAACACCGGGGAGCTGTTTTTT.

V and J are TRBV28 and TRBJ1-4, with no clear D. This CDR3 is 16 amino acids long. V dropped 4 bases and J dropped 5 bases, with 17 bases sitting between them. Looked up from germline, CDR1 is MDHEN and CDR2 is SYDVKM. In DNA, the CDR3 is TGTGCCAGCAGTTCCCCCGATGAGGGCGGGAATGAAAAACTGTTTTTT. It encodes CASSSPDEGGNEKLFF.

This clone has only a few counts. This chain links TRBV11-3 with TRBJ2-7, with no clear D. Germline CDR1 reads SGHNT; CDR2 reads YENEEA. The CDR3 sequence is 11 residues long. Trimming cost V 6 bases and J 2 bases, with 5 bases left between them. The CDR3 DNA sequence: TGTGCCAGCAGTTATACCTACGAGCAGTACTTC. Translation: CASSYTYEQYF.

The chain carries TRBV7-9 and TRBJ1-6; D is undetermined. The CDR3 extends over 14 amino acids. Germline values: CDR1 SEHNR, CDR2 FQNEAQ (reference sequence). The germline V and J ends were trimmed by 5 bases and 6 bases, with 11 bases remaining between them. For the CDR3, the DNA is TGTGCCAGCAGCGCCGGGCAGGCTAATTCACCCCTCCACTTT. Amino acids: CASSAGQANSPLHF.

The rearrangement links TRBV5-4 to TRBJ1-2, with D possibly being TRBD1 (5 bases). CDR1 is SGHNT, CDR2 YYREEE, per germline (reference sequence). Trimming cost V 2 bases and J 2 bases, with 13 bases left between them. CDR3 length: 15 residues. CDR3 sequence (DNA): TGTGCCAGCAGCTTAGCTGAAACAGGCAACTATGGCTACACCTTC. Amino acid sequence: CASSLAETGNYGYTF. The entire variable domain, with the rest obtained from reference TRBV5-4 and TRBJ1-2, is as follows: ETGVTQSPTHLIKTRGQQVTLRCSSQSGHNTVSWYQQALGQGPQFIFQYYREEENGRGNFPPRFSGLQFPNYSSELNVNALELDDSALYLCASSLAETGNYGYTFGSGTRLTVV.

The rearrangement joins TRBV6-4 to TRBJ1-4; no definite D call. In germline, CDR1 is MRHNA, CDR2 SNTAGT. This CDR3 has 16 amino acids. The V end lost 6 bases, the J end lost 0 bases, and 14 bases lay between the germline ends. CDR3 DNA: TGTGCCAGCAGCCCCCCAGAGGGCTCAACTAATGAAAAACTGTTTTTT. Translating it yields CASSPPEGSTNEKLFF.

The chain employs TRBV18 and TRBJ2-2; no firm D call. Trimming pared 1 base from V and 1 base from J, leaving 10 bases between. Germline values: CDR1 KGHSH, CDR2 LQKENI. CDR3 length: 16 residues. The CDR3 DNA follows: TGTGCCAGCTCACCACTTCCTGGCCTGAACACCGGGGAGCTGTTTTTT. Translated, it gives CASSPLPGLNTGELFF.

This chain uses TRBV28 with TRBJ2-1, with 7 nucleotides matching TRBD2. Per the germline V gene, CDR1 is MDHEN and CDR2 is SYDVKM. V trimming: 6 bases; J trimming: 4 bases; junction bases outside the gene matches: 9. The CDR3 has 15 amino acids. The CDR3 DNA follows: TGTGCCAGCAGCGGGCGGAGCGGGATATACAATGAGCAGTTCTTC. It yields the protein CASSGRSGIYNEQFF. The full variable domain, in which reference TRBV28 and TRBJ2-1 provide the parts outside the CDR3, is DVKVTQSSRYLVKRTGEKVFLECVQDMDHENMFWYRQDPGLGLRLIYFSYDVKMKEKGDIPEGYSVSREKKERFSLILESASTNQTSMYLCASSGRSGIYNEQFFGPGTRLTVL.

The CDR3 DNA sequence: TGCAGCGTTGGGGGACAGGGGGCGAACACCGGGGAGCTGTTTTTT. Translated: CSVGGQGANTGELFF. The chain links TRBV29-1 to TRBJ2-2, with 11 bases that match TRBD1. V trimming: 4 bases; J trimming: 0 bases; junction bases outside the gene matches: 1. The CDR3 extends over 15 amino acids. CDR1 SQVTM and CDR2 ANQGSEA come from the germline V gene.

The chain joins TRBV2 to TRBJ1-2, with TRBD1 identical over 7 bases. The V segment lost 6 bases and the J segment 4 bases; nucleotides outside the gene matches: 8. The CDR3 length is 14 residues. Germline assignment: CDR1 SNHLY and CDR2 FYNNEI. The CDR3 sequence: CASRDRGQSYGYTF. DNA for the CDR3: TGTGCCAGCAGAGATAGGGGACAGAGCTATGGCTACACCTTC. Full variable domain (rest looked up from reference TRBV2 and TRBJ1-2): EPEVTQTPSHQVTQMGQEVILRCVPISNHLYFYWYRQILGQKVEFLVSFYNNEISEKSEIFDDQFSVERPDGSNFTLKIRSTKLEDSAMYFCASRDRGQSYGYTFGSGTRLTVV.

A few counts support this clone. The chain joins TRBV7-9 to TRBJ2-7; tentatively, D is TRBD1 or TRBD2 (5 bases each). The ends were cut back, 1 base at V and 3 bases at J, with 7 bases in the middle. Germline CDR1 reads SEHNR; CDR2 reads FQNEAQ (reference sequence). CDR3 length: 13 amino acids. This chain's CDR3 is CASSLVGGYEQYF. The CDR3 region has the DNA TGTGCCAGCAGCTTAGTTGGGGGCTACGAGCAGTACTTC. Based on the CDR3 plus reference TRBV7-9 and TRBJ2-7, the full variable domain is DTGVSQNPRHKITKRGQNVTFRCDPISEHNRLYWYRQTLGQGPEFLTYFQNEAQLEKSRLLSDRFSAERPKGSFSTLEIQRTEQGDSAMYLCASSLVGGYEQYFGPGTRLTVT.

This chain joins TRBV10-3 and TRBJ2-5; unclear D gene. This CDR3 has 11 amino acids. CDR1 is ENHRY and CDR2 is SYGVKD in the germline V gene. With 10 bases removed from V and 4 bases from J, the gap between germline ends came to 10 bases. DNA for the CDR3: TGTGCCACTTCCGCCGGAGAGACCCAGTACTTC. It is translated as CATSAGETQYF.

The rearrangement joins TRBV28 to TRBJ2-7; 12 bases match TRBD2. V gave up 6 bases and J gave up 6 bases; unmatched junction bases: 6. The CDR3 spans 14 residues. Germline loops: CDR1 MDHEN, CDR2 SYDVKM. The CDR3 sequence is CASRSPGLAGEQYF. The DNA for the CDR3 is TGTGCCAGCAGATCTCCGGGACTAGCGGGCGAGCAGTACTTC.

This chain joins TRBV5-1 and TRBJ2-2; possible D gene TRBD1, 6 bases. Deletions cut 6 bases from V and 3 bases from J, with 15 bases between. CDR1 SGHRS and CDR2 YFSETQ come from the germline V gene. The CDR3 is made up of 15 amino acids. CDR3: CASMEQGIDTGELFF. CDR3 DNA: TGCGCCAGCATGGAACAGGGAATTGACACCGGGGAGCTGTTTTTT.

The chain joins TRBV28 to TRBJ1-6; D is ambiguous. V was pared by 2 bases and J by 10 bases, with 6 bases between. CDR1 is MDHEN, CDR2 SYDVKM, per germline. CDR3 length equals 12 residues. The CDR3 spells CASSLGGSPLHF. The CDR3 DNA follows: TGTGCCAGCAGTTTAGGAGGATCACCCCTCCACTTT.

The V and J genes are TRBV28 and TRBJ1-1, with unresolved D. The CDR3 runs to 13 residues. Trimming pared 4 bases from V and 1 base from J, leaving 7 bases between. Germline assignment: CDR1 MDHEN and CDR2 SYDVKM. The DNA for the CDR3 is TGTGCCAGCAGTTCAAGGGCGAACACTGAAGCTTTCTTT. The encoded protein is CASSSRANTEAFF.

The gene calls are TRBV27 and TRBJ2-7; a weak D match, TRBD1 (8 bases). In germline, CDR1 is MNHEY, CDR2 SMNVEV (reference sequence). The CDR3 runs to 15 residues. Trimming pared 7 bases from V and 5 bases from J, leaving 21 bases between. CDR3 nucleotide sequence: TGTGCCAGCACCAAGCGACAGGGGAGGGTAGACGAGCAGTACTTC. Translated: CASTKRQGRVDEQYF.

The V call is TRBV6-6, the J call TRBJ2-7; D not resolved. CDR1 is MNHNY and CDR2 is SVGAGI in the germline V gene (reference sequence). This CDR3 is built from 11 residues. The germline V and J ends were trimmed by 7 bases and 3 bases, with 7 bases remaining between them. CDR3: CASTDHYEQYF. The CDR3 nucleotides read TGTGCCAGCACCGACCACTACGAGCAGTACTTC.

The V and J genes are TRBV13 and TRBJ2-7; no clear D gene. The CDR3 contains 14 residues. V was cut by 5 bases and J by 1 base, with 12 bases left in between. Germline CDR1 and CDR2: PRHDT and FYEKMQ (reference sequence). As DNA, the CDR3 is TGTGCCAGCAGCGTATCGACACTGTCCTACGAGCAGTACTTC. Amino acid sequence: CASSVSTLSYEQYF.

The chain is built from TRBV25-1 and TRBJ2-5; D may be TRBD1 (6 bases). The germline V and J ends were trimmed by 6 bases and 3 bases, with 11 bases remaining between them. The V gene's germline CDR1 is MGHDK and CDR2 SYGVNS. This CDR3 has 13 amino acids. The CDR3 protein is CASSEGGEETQYF. CDR3 in DNA: TGTGCCAGCAGCGAAGGGGGAGAAGAGACCCAGTACTTC.